This T cell receptor beta chain emerged from a study of a mutant IDH1 vaccine in newly diagnosed glioma. Comment on this clone: Its antigen is unknown.

Repertoires were generated with immunoSEQ multiplex PCR, while TCRdb's copy carries only in-frame clones and drops some. Of around 40,000 clones listed, approximately 83% were seen once; the top ten hold 1.7%. Sample time point: week 5, during vaccination. The vaccine gave 300 ug of a 20-mer mutant IDH1 peptide subcutaneously per dose. Per germline, CDR1 MNHEY and CDR2 SVGAGI. V was shortened by 3 bases and J by 4 bases, with 15 bases between the two germline ends. The CDR3 is 15 residues long. The specimen comprised PBMCs, sampled from a glioma patient whose treatment included an IDH1 peptide vaccine. The rearrangement uses TRBV6-5 and TRBJ1-1; no definite D call. This clonotype originated in a man aged 35 to 55 with glioma. In DNA, the CDR3 is TGTGCCAGCAGTTATACTAGTAAGGGTGGCACTGAAGCTTTCTTT. Protein sequence: CASSYTSKGGTEAFF.